The following is a T cell receptor (beta chain) sequence with its context. The sample comes from a study of blood T cell repertoires in COVID-19. Overall study context: Sources were T cells, B-cell-depleted T cells, or PBMCs; the material itself was cDNA or gDNA.

Libraries were prepared by immunoSEQ multiplex PCR; TCRdb keeps only in-frame clonotypes and omits some of them. The sample records approximately 240,000 clones, about nine tenths being singletons. Seattle patients were enrolled during active infection and followed longitudinally. The sequence came from a young man with COVID-19, enrolled during active disease. What was sequenced was peripheral blood.

Written as DNA, the CDR3 is TGTGCCAGCAGCCTAGCGGGGGTACCTCACGAGCAGTACTTC. Protein product: CASSLAGVPHEQYF. The J gene is TRBJ2-7, the V gene TRBV7-3, with 10 bases matching TRBD2. Losses at the gene ends were 5 bases for V and 5 bases for J; bases not matched to a gene: 6. The CDR3 runs 14 residues. In germline, CDR1 is SGHTA, CDR2 FQGTGA.